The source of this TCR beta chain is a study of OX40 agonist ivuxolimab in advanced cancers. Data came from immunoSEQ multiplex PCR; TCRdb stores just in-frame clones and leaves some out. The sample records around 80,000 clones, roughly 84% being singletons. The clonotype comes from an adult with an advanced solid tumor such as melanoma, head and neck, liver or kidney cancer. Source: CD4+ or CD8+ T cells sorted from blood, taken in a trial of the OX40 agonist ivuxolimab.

CDR3 region: CASSFGGANEKLFF. CDR3 DNA sequence: TGTGCCAGCAGCTTCGGGGGGGCTAATGAAAAACTGTTTTTT. The chain couples TRBV5-5 to TRBJ1-4; D may be TRBD1 (5 bases). This CDR3 has 14 amino acids. Germline CDR1 reads SGHKS; CDR2 reads YYEKEE (reference sequence). V lost 2 bases, J lost 3 bases, and 8 bases lay in between. Supplemented by reference TRBV5-5 and TRBJ1-4, the full variable domain reads DAGVTQSPTHLIKTRGQQVTLRCSPISGHKSVSWYQQVLGQGPQFIFQYYEKEERGRGNFPDRFSARQFPNYSSELNVNALLLGDSALYLCASSFGGANEKLFFGSGTQLSVL.